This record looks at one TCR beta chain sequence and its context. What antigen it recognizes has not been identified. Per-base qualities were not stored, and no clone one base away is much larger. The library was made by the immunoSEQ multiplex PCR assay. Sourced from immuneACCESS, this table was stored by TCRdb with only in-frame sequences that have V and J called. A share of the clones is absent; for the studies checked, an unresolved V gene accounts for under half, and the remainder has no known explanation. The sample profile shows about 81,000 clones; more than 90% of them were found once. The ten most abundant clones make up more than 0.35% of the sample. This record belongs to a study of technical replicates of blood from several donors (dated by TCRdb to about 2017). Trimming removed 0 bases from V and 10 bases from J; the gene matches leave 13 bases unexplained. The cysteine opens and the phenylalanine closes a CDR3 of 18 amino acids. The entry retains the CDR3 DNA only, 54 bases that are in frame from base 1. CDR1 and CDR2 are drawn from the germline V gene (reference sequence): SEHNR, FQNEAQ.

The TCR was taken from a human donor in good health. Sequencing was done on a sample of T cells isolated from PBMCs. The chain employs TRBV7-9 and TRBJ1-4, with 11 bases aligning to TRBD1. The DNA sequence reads TGTGCCAGCAGCTTAGCTAGAGGACAGGGGGCGCTGTACGGAAAACTGTTTTTT. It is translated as CASSLARGQGALYGKLFF.